The TCR beta chain under discussion was sequenced for a study of blood T cells in healthy people across ages (dated by TCRdb to between 2015 and 2017). Looking at the study overall: In model experiments, roughly one uniquely barcoded TCR beta cDNA molecule per two T cells was captured by template switching. Donors of different ages were randomly distributed across sequencing lanes to avoid experimental bias. Using deep sequencing normalized with unique cDNA molecular identifiers, the study measured how TCR beta repertoire diversity changes with age. For two donors (one aged 18 to 30 and one aged 80 or older), the study analyzed two additional independent replicas of 1 million unique cDNA reads from the same blood draw. Four age groups were formed from the donors: young (average approximately 16 years), middle-aged (approximately 41), aged (about 68) and long-lived (around 82). Summary of the overall study and its limitations: As age increased, observed TCR beta diversity per million T cells dropped in a roughly linear way, and a significant reduction was already evident by age 40. Estimates of total diversity based on one million sequenced T cells were considered lower bounds and underestimates. Since profiling was done on bulk unsorted PBMCs, naive and antigen-experienced compartments could not be conclusively compared. Donor CMV infection status was unknown, potentially confounding age-related changes in expanded clonotypes. The long-lived group showed more naive CD4+ T cells, fewer expanded clones and increased TCR diversity than the aged group, suggesting age selection. Observed TCR beta diversity correlated strongly with the percentage of naive T cells measured by flow cytometry.

The CDR3 spans 16 residues, from the cysteine through the phenylalanine. The entry retains the CDR3 DNA only, 48 bases that are in frame from base 1. As encoded in the germline V gene, CDR1 is SGHRS while CDR2 is YFSETQ. V and J are truncated by 2 bases and 0 bases respectively, leaving an intervening sequence of 12 bases. Receptors were amplified or captured by 5' RACE. Instrument on record: Illumina HiSeq 2500. A second roughly 6 to 12 cycle PCR used a sample-barcoded 5' primer and a J-beta primer mix. A template-switch 5' adaptor carrying 12 random nucleotides introduced a unique molecular identifier onto each TCR beta cDNA molecule. At least 2.5 million CDR3-containing paired-end reads were obtained from each sample. The Mint cDNA synthesis kit, primed by a TRBC-specific oligonucleotide, was used to synthesize first-strand cDNA from all RNA. Following uracil-DNA glycosylase treatment, all cDNA underwent a first 18-cycle PCR with the universal primers M1SS and BC2_uni_R. As for the authors' bioinformatics: For normalization, 1 million high-quality reads, each with a distinct molecular identifier, were randomly selected from each sample. Instead of being binned into consensus sequences, reads with shared molecular identifiers were discarded. CDR3 identification, clonotype clustering and error correction used MiTCR with a Q25 quality threshold and the strictest error-elimination algorithm. A nonparametric unseen species model using Euler transformation provided a lower-bound estimate of total TCR beta diversity. The raw public data were reprocessed by TCRdb itself: fastp quality trimming at Q25, MiXCR clonotype calling, in-frame beta chains only. Rows matching on CDR3 protein sequence are summarized as one entry with the most common DNA and genes. TCRdb's processing, not the authors', yielded these V and J calls. Counted in this sample were roughly 790,000 distinct CDR3 sequences; about 42% of them appeared once. Less than 25% of the sample comes from the top ten.

The sample holds a few counts of this clonotype. Its antigen is unknown. Base qualities are missing; no much larger clone stands one base away. Donors were around 37 systemically healthy Caucasian individuals from Russia aged roughly 6 to 90 years. Each donor gave around 9 milliliters of peripheral blood, collected into EDTA-treated Vacutainer tubes. Ficoll-Paque density-gradient centrifugation was used to isolate PBMCs, with at least 6 million per sample. Trizol reagent was used to extract total RNA from PBMCs, with at least 6 micrograms per sample. The percentages of naive CD45RAhigh/CD27high T cells were determined by flow cytometry on a PBMC aliquot from every donor.

The sequence came from a woman aged 55-75 years in good health. Sequencing was done on a sample of blood. The V gene is TRBV5-1 and the J gene is TRBJ2-1; the D gene cannot be resolved reliably. In nucleotide form, the sequence is TGCGCCAGCAGCTTAGGAATTTGGGGCTCCTACAATGAGCAGTTCTTC. It translates to CASSLGIWGSYNEQFF.